Following are 17 T cell receptor beta chains from one sample sequenced in a study of high-grade serous ovarian cancer treatment subgroups. Using immunoSEQ multiplex PCR, the repertoire was profiled, and TCRdb retains in-frame clones only, with some absent. The sample records about 5,700 clones, under 70% being singletons. Tumor samples were taken before definitive surgery or chemotherapy. Sequencing used tumor tissue. These receptors were collected from a human donor with high-grade serous ovarian cancer.

The chain joins TRBV7-9 to TRBJ1-1; D uncertain. Trimming removed 0 bases from V and 4 bases from J, with 6 bases in between. CDR1 is SEHNR and CDR2 is FQNEAQ in the germline V gene (reference sequence). CDR3 size: 13 residues. CDR3 sequence: CASSLARVTEAFF. CDR3 sequence (DNA): TGTGCCAGCAGCTTAGCGCGGGTCACTGAAGCTTTCTTT.

Only a few counts were recorded for this clone. The chain employs TRBV4-1 and TRBJ1-2, with a weak D call TRBD1 (5 bases). The V gene lost 3 bases and the J gene lost 8 bases, with 16 bases spanning the gap. The CDR3 extends over 14 amino acids. CDR1 MGHRA and CDR2 YSYEKL come from the germline V gene. The CDR3 here is CASSQAGFPGGYTF. CDR3 DNA: TGCGCCAGCAGCCAGGCCGGCTTCCCAGGGGGCTACACCTTC.

This clone was counted a single time. The V call is TRBV10-1, the J call TRBJ2-3; D may be TRBD2 (5 bases). Germline lookup yields CDR1 WNHNN and CDR2 SYGVQD (reference sequence). This CDR3 comprises 14 residues. Trimming left V 4 bases short and J 3 bases short, with 11 bases between. The CDR3 sequence: CASSAPSRTDTQYF. DNA for the CDR3: TGCGCCAGCAGTGCTCCTAGCCGAACAGATACGCAGTATTTT.

This rearrangement joins TRBV6-5 to TRBJ1-1; tentatively, D is TRBD1 (5 bases). The CDR3 loop spans 14 amino acids. Germline V lookup: CDR1 MNHEY, CDR2 SVGAGI. V was shortened by 4 bases and J by 7 bases, with 16 bases between the two germline ends. Here the CDR3 DNA reads TGTGCCAGCAGTTTAAACAGGCCGGAGGGTGAAGCTTTCTTT. This translates into CASSLNRPEGEAFF.

The chain has TRBV7-9 and TRBJ1-2, with a possible D match to TRBD1 (6 bases). The germline CDR1 and CDR2 sequences are SEHNR and FQNEAQ (reference sequence). Trimming removed 6 bases at V and 8 bases at J, with 22 bases between. The CDR3 spans 15 residues. CDR3: CASSYGGAGSRGYTF. The CDR3 nucleotides read TGTGCCAGCAGTTACGGGGGGGCCGGATCGCGGGGCTACACCTTC.

The gene calls are TRBV2 and TRBJ1-4; D ambiguous. Germline loops: CDR1 SNHLY, CDR2 FYNNEI. V was clipped by 1 base and J by 4 bases, with 10 bases between them. The CDR3 length is 15 residues. The CDR3 DNA sequence: TGTGCCAGCAGTGAAGTCCAATTGGGTAATGAAAAACTGTTTTTT. Residues: CASSEVQLGNEKLFF.

The chain is built from TRBV5-1 and TRBJ1-2; 8 nucleotides align to TRBD1. The junction had 16 bases not matched to a gene; V was cut back by 4 bases and J by 5 bases. CDR1 is SGHRS and CDR2 is YFSETQ in the germline V gene. This CDR3 has 17 amino acids. CDR3 sequence: CASSARTGSDHTYGYTF. CDR3 nucleotide sequence: TGCGCCAGCAGCGCCCGGACAGGGTCGGATCATACATATGGCTACACCTTC.

The chain joins TRBV30 to TRBJ1-2, with 8 bases that match TRBD1. Germline CDR1 is GTSNPN and CDR2 is SVGIG (reference sequence). The CDR3 runs 13 residues. V shed 2 bases, J shed 4 bases, and the junction held 3 bases outside the gene matches. This chain's CDR3 is CAWSTGQVYGYTF. In nucleotides, the CDR3 is TGTGCCTGGAGTACGGGACAGGTCTATGGCTACACCTTC.

This clone occurred a few times. This chain connects TRBV4-2 to TRBJ1-1; weak D call: TRBD1 (6 bases). Germline CDR1 and CDR2: LGHNA and YNFKEQ. CDR3 length equals 13 residues. The germline V and J ends were trimmed by 4 bases and 4 bases, with 10 bases remaining between them. The DNA for the CDR3 is TGTGCCAGCAGCCCAAGGGGGGCCACTGAAGCTTTCTTT. This encodes CASSPRGATEAFF.

This clone was counted between two and nine times. CDR3 DNA: TGTGCCAGCAGTGAAGACAGGGGGCTTTCACCCCTCCACTTT. As protein: CASSEDRGLSPLHF. The chain joins TRBV2 to TRBJ1-6; 9 nucleotides line up with TRBD1. The CDR3 runs 14 residues. From germline, CDR1 is SNHLY and CDR2 FYNNEI. V lost 1 base to trimming and J lost 9 bases; unmatched junction nucleotides: 1. The whole variable domain, filled in from reference TRBV2 and TRBJ1-6, reads EPEVTQTPSHQVTQMGQEVILRCVPISNHLYFYWYRQILGQKVEFLVSFYNNEISEKSEIFDDQFSVERPDGSNFTLKIRSTKLEDSAMYFCASSEDRGLSPLHFGNGTRLTVT.

The V gene is TRBV7-9, the J gene TRBJ1-4, with D possibly being TRBD1 (5 bases). CDR1 is SEHNR, CDR2 FQNEAQ, per germline (reference sequence). V lost 5 bases and J 7 bases, leaving 17 bases between the germline ends. The length of the CDR3 is 15 residues. The CDR3 protein is CASSPIDGGSEKLFF. The DNA for the CDR3 is TGTGCCAGCAGCCCCATCGATGGGGGTAGTGAAAAACTGTTTTTT.

The chain joins TRBV18 to TRBJ1-5; D remains ambiguous. This CDR3 region has 16 residues. Germline V gives CDR1 KGHSH, CDR2 LQKENI. Trimming took 6 bases from V and 5 from J, leaving 20 bases between them. This CDR3 reads CASSLLGQSGHQPQHF. The CDR3 DNA sequence: TGTGCCAGCTCGCTTCTAGGGCAGTCAGGCCATCAGCCCCAGCATTTT.

The chain combines TRBV11-2 with TRBJ2-7; D call uncertain. The germline V gene has CDR1 SGHAT and CDR2 FQNNGV. V lost 3 bases, J lost 2 bases, and 11 bases lay in between. This CDR3 has 14 residues. The CDR3 DNA reads as TGTGCCAGCAGCTTCGGGTCGGAAGCCTACGAGCAGTACTTC. As protein: CASSFGSEAYEQYF.

In its sample, this clone was seen once. V is TRBV11-2 and J is TRBJ2-7; D may match TRBD1 or TRBD2 (5 bases each). Germline V gene sequence: CDR1 SGHAT, CDR2 FQNNGV. V lost 5 bases, J lost 0 bases, and 14 bases lay in between. This CDR3 has 15 amino acids. The CDR3 here is CASSNWDRPSYEQYF. The CDR3 nucleotides are TGTGCCAGCAGCAATTGGGACCGCCCCTCCTACGAGCAGTACTTC. The full variable domain, completed using reference TRBV11-2 and TRBJ2-7, is EAGVAQSPRYKIIEKRQSVAFWCNPISGHATLYWYQQILGQGPKLLIQFQNNGVVDDSQLPKDRFSAERLKGVDSTLKIQPAKLEDSAVYLCASSNWDRPSYEQYFGPGTRLTVT.

V usage is TRBV14 and J usage is TRBJ2-3; TRBD1 matches 7 bases. Per the germline V gene, CDR1 is SGHDN and CDR2 is FVKESK. The CDR3 is made up of 14 amino acids. V gave up 4 bases and J gave up 2 bases; unmatched junction bases: 3. This CDR3 reads CASSRDRDTDTQYF. CDR3 sequence (DNA): TGTGCCAGCAGCCGGGACAGAGACACAGATACGCAGTATTTT. The whole variable domain, filled in from reference TRBV14 and TRBJ2-3, reads EAGVTQFPSHSVIEKGQTVTLRCDPISGHDNLYWYRRVMGKEIKFLLHFVKESKQDESGMPNNRFLAERTGGTYSTLKVQPAELEDSGVYFCASSRDRDTDTQYFGPGTRLTVL.

As to this clone: The sample holds other DNA sequences that translate to the same CDR3. The chain combines TRBV6-5 with TRBJ2-2; D is uncertain. V was trimmed by 2 bases and J by 6 bases, leaving 4 bases between them. This CDR3 spans 12 amino acids. CDR1 MNHEY and CDR2 SVGAGI come from the germline V gene. The CDR3, as DNA: TGTGCCAGCAGTTACAGATCCGGGGAGCTGTTTTTT. Amino acid sequence: CASSYRSGELFF.

The rearrangement uses TRBV19 and TRBJ1-4; D might be TRBD1 (6 bases). Germline V gene lookup returns CDR1 LNHDA and CDR2 SQIVND (reference sequence). There are 16 residues in the CDR3. With 5 bases removed from V and 5 bases from J, the gap between germline ends came to 18 bases. CDR3 bases: TGTGCCAGTAGTTCTCGTAGGACAGCAGGCAATGAAAAACTGTTTTTT. Its protein is CASSSRRTAGNEKLFF.